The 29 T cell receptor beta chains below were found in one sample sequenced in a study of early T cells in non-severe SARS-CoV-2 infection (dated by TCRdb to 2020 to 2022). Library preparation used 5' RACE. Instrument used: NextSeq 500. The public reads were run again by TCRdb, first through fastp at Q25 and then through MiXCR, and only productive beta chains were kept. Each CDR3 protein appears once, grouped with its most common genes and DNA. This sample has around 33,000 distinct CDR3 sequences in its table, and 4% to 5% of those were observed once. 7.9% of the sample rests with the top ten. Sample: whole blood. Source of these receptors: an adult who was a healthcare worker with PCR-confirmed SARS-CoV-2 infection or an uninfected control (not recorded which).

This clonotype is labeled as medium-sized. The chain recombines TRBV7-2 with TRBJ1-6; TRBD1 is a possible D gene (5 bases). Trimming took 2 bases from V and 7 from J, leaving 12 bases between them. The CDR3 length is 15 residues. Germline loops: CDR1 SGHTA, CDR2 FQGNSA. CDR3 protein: CASSLLGGANSPLHF. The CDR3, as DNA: TGTGCCAGCAGCTTATTAGGAGGGGCGAATTCACCCCTCCACTTT.

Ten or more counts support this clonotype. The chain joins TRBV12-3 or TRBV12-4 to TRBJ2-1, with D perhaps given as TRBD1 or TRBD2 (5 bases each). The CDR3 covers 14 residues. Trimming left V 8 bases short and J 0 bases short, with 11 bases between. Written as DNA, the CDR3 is TGTGCCAGCCAGGGAGCTTCCTCCTACAATGAGCAGTTCTTC. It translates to CASQGASSYNEQFF.

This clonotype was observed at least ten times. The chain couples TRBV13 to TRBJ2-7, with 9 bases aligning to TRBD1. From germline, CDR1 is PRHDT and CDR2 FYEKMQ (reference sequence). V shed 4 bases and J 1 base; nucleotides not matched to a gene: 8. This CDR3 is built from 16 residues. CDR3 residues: CASSSIRDRASYEQYF. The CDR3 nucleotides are TGTGCCAGCAGCTCCATACGGGACAGGGCTTCCTACGAGCAGTACTTC.

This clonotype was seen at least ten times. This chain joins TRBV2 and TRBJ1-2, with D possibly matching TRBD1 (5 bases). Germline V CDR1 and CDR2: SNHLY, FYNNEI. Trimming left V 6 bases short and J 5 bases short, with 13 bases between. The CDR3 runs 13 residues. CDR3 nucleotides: TGTGCCAGCAGGGGGGACGGTCCTTATGGCTACACCTTC. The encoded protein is CASRGDGPYGYTF.

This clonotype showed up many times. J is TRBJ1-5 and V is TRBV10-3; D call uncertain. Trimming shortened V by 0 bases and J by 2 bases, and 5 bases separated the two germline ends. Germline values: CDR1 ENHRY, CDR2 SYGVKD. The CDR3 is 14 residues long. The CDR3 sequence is CAISESSGNQPQHF. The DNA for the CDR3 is TGTGCCATCAGTGAGTCGTCGGGCAATCAGCCCCAGCATTTT.

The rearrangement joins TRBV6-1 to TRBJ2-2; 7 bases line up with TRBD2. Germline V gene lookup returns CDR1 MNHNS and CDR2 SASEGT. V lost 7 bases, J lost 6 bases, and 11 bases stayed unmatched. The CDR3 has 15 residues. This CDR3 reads CASTTPSGRPGELFF. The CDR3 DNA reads TGTGCCAGCACCACCCCTAGCGGCCGGCCCGGGGAGCTGTTTTTT.

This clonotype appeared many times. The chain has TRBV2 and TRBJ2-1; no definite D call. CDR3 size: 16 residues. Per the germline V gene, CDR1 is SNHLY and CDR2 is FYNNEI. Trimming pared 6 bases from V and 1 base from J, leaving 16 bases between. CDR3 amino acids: CASRTSAASSYNEQFF. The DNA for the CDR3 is TGTGCCAGCAGAACCAGTGCCGCTTCTTCCTACAATGAGCAGTTCTTC.

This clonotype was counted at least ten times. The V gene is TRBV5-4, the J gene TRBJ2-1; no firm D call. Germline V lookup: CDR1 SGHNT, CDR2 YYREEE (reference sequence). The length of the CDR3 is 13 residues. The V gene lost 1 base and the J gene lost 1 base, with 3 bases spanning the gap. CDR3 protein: CASSLQSYNEQFF. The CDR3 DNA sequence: TGTGCCAGCAGCTTGCAGTCCTACAATGAGCAGTTCTTC.

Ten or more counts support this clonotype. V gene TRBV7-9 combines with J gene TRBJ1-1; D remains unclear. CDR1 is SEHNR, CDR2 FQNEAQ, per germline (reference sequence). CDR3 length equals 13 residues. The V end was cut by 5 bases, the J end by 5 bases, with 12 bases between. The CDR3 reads CASSRSPGTEAFF. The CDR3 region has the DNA TGTGCCAGCAGCCGGTCCCCGGGAACTGAAGCTTTCTTT. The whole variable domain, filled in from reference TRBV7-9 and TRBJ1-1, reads DTGVSQNPRHKITKRGQNVTFRCDPISEHNRLYWYRQTLGQGPEFLTYFQNEAQLEKSRLLSDRFSAERPKGSFSTLEIQRTEQGDSAMYLCASSRSPGTEAFFGQGTRLTVV.

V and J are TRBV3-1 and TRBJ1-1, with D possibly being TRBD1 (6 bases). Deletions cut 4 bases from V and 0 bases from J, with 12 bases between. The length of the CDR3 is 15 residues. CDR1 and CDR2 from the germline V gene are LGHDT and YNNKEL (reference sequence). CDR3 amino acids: CASSPTGQMNTEAFF. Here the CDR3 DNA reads TGTGCCAGCAGCCCCACCGGACAGATGAACACTGAAGCTTTCTTT. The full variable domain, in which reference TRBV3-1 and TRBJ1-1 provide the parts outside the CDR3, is DTAVSQTPKYLVTQMGNDKSIKCEQNLGHDTMYWYKQDSKKFLKIMFSYNNKELIINETVPNRFSPKSPDKAHLNLHINSLELGDSAVYFCASSPTGQMNTEAFFGQGTRLTVV.

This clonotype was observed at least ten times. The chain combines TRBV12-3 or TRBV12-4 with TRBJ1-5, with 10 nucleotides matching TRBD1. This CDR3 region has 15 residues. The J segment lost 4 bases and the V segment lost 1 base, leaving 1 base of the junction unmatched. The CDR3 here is CASSLGTGGNQPQHF. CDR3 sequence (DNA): TGTGCCAGCAGTTTAGGGACAGGGGGGAATCAGCCCCAGCATTTT.

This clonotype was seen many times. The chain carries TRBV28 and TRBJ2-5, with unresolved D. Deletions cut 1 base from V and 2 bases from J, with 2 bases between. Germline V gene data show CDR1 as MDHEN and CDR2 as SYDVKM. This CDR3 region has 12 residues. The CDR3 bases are TGTGCCAGCAGTTTATCACAAGAGACCCAGTACTTC. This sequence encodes CASSLSQETQYF.

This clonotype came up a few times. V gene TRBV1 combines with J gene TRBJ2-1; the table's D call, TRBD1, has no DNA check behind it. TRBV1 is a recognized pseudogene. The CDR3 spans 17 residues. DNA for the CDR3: TGCACCAGCAGCCAACCTATGGCGGGGGGCCAACCCAATGAGCAGTTCTTC. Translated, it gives CTSSQPMAGGQPNEQFF.

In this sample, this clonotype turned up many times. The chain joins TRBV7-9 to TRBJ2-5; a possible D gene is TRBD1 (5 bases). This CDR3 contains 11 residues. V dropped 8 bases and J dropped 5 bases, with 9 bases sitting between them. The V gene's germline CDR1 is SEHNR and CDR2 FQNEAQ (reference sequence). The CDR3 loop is CASLGAETQYF. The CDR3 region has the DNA TGTGCCAGCCTTGGGGCGGAGACCCAGTACTTC.

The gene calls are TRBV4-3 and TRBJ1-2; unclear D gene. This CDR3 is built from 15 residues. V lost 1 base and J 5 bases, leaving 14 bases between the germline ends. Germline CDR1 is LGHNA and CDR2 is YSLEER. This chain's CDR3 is CASSQVTPALYGYTF. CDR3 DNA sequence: TGCGCCAGCAGCCAAGTTACACCCGCTCTTTATGGCTACACCTTC.

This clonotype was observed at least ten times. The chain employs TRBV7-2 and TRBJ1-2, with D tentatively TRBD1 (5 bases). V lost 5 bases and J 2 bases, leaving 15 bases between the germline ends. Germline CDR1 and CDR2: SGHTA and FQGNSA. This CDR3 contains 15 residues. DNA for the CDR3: TGTGCCAGCAGCGCGTACCGGGACCGAAACTATGGCTACACCTTC. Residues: CASSAYRDRNYGYTF. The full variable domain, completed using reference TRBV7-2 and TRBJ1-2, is GAGVSQSPSNKVTEKGKDVELRCDPISGHTALYWYRQSLGQGLEFLIYFQGNSAPDKSGLPSDRFSAERTGGSVSTLTIQRTQQEDSAVYLCASSAYRDRNYGYTFGSGTRLTVV.

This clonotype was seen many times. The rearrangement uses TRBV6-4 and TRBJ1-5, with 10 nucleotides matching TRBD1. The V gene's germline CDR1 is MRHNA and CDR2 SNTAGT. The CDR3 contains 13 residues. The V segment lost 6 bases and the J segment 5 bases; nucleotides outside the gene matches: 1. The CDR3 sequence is CASSGTGDQPQHF. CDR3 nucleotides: TGTGCCAGCAGCGGGACAGGGGATCAGCCCCAGCATTTT.

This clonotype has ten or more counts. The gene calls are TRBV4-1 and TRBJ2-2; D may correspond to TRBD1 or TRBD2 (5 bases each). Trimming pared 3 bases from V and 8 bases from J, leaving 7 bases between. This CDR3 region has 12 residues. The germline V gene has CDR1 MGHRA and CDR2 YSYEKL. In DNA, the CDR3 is TGCGCCAGCAGCCAGAGGGGAGGGGAGCTGTTTTTT. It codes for CASSQRGGELFF.

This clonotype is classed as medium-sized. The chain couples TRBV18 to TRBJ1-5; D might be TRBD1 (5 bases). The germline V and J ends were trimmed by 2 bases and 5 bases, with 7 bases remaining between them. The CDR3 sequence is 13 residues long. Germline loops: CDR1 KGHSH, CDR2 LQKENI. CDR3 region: CASSPDSYQPQHF. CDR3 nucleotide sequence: TGTGCCAGCTCACCAGACAGCTATCAGCCCCAGCATTTT.

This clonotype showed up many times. CDR3 residues: CASSLDRVVGELFF. The CDR3 DNA reads as TGCGCCAGCAGCTTGGACAGGGTAGTCGGGGAGCTGTTTTTT. The chain links TRBV5-1 to TRBJ2-2; maybe TRBD1 (6 bases). The CDR3 spans 14 residues. Trimming took off 0 bases at V and 7 bases at J, with 10 bases between the two ends. From germline, CDR1 is SGHRS and CDR2 YFSETQ.

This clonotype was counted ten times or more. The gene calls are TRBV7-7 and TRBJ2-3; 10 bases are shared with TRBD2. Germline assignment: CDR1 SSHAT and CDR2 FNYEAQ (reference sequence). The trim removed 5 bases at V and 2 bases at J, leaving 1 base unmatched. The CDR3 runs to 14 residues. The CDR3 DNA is TGTGCCAGCAGCACTAGCGGGATCACAGATACGCAGTATTTT. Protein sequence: CASSTSGITDTQYF.

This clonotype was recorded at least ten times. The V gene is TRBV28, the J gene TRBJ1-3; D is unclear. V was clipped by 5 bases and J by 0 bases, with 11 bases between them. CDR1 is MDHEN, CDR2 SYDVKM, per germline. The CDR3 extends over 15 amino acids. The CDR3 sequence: CASSQDGGSGNTIYF. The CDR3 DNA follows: TGTGCCAGCAGTCAGGACGGCGGCTCTGGAAACACCATATATTTT. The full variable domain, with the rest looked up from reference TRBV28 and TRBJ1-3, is DVKVTQSSRYLVKRTGEKVFLECVQDMDHENMFWYRQDPGLGLRLIYFSYDVKMKEKGDIPEGYSVSREKKERFSLILESASTNQTSMYLCASSQDGGSGNTIYFGEGSWLTVV.

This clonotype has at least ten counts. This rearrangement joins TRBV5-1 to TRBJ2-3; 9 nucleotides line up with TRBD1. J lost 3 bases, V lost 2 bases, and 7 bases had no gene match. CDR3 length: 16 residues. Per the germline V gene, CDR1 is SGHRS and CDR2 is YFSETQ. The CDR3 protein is CASSFLGQGITDTQYF. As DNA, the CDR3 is TGCGCCAGCAGCTTTTTGGGACAGGGAATAACAGATACGCAGTATTTT. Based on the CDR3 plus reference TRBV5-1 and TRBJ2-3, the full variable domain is KAGVTQTPRYLIKTRGQQVTLSCSPISGHRSVSWYQQTPGQGLQFLFEYFSETQRNKGNFPGRFSGRQFSNSRSEMNVSTLELGDSALYLCASSFLGQGITDTQYFGPGTRLTVL.

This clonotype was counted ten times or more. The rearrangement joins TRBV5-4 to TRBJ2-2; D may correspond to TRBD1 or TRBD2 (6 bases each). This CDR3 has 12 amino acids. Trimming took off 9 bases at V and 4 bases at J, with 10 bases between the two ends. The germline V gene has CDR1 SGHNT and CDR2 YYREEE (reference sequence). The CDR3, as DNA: TGTGCCAACGGAGGGGGCACCGGGGAGCTGTTTTTT. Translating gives CANGGGTGELFF.

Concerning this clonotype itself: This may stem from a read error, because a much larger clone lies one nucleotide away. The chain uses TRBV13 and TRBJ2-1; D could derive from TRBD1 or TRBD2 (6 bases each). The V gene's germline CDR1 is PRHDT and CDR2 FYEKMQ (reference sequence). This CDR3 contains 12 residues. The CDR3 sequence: CASSLGGKEQFF. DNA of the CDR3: TGTGCCAGCAGCCTAGGGGGGAAAGAGCAGTTCTTC.

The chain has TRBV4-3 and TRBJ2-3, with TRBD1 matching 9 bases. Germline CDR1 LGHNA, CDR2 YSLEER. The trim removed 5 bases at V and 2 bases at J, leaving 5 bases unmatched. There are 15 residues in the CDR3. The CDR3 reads CASSSWTGDTDTQYF. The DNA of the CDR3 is TGCGCCAGCAGCTCTTGGACAGGGGACACAGATACGCAGTATTTT.

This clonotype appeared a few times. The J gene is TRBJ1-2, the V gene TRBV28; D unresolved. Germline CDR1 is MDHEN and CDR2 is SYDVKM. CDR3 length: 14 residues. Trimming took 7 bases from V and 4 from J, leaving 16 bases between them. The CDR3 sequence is CASTQKGVFYGYTF. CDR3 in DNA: TGTGCCAGCACCCAGAAGGGTGTTTTCTATGGCTACACCTTC.

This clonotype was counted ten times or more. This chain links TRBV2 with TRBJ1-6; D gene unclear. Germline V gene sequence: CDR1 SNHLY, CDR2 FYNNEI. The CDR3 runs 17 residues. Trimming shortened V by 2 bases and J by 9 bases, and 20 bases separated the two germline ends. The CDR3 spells CASSEYSGRLVVSPLHF. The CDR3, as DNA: TGTGCCAGCAGTGAATATTCTGGACGGTTAGTCGTTTCACCCCTCCACTTT.

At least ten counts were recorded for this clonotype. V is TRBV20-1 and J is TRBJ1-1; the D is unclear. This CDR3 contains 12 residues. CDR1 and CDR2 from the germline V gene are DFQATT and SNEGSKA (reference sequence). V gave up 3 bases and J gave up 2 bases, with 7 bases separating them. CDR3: CSASPYNTEAFF. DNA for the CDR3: TGCAGTGCTAGCCCTTATAACACTGAAGCTTTCTTT.